Below, 3 T cell receptor beta chains from the same sample are listed, as sequenced in a study of T cells in Graves' hyperthyroidism and ophthalmopathy. Amplification targeted TCR beta CDR3 regions from RNA transcripts. HTBI primers were the set used in a first-round RT-PCR of the TCR CDR3. TCRdb ran MiXCR on the multiplex PCR reads and lists one entry per CDR3 protein. The sample consists of more than 250,000 distinct CDR3 sequences, about 15% of them appearing once. Sequencing was carried out using blood. These receptors were collected from a woman aged 45-65 years with Graves' hyperthyroidism that later progressed to Graves' ophthalmopathy.

This clonotype has a count of ten or more. The V gene is TRBV2, the J gene TRBJ2-7; D perhaps matches TRBD2 (5 bases). Germline V gene data show CDR1 as SNHLY and CDR2 as FYNNEI. This CDR3 comprises 15 residues. Trimming removed 5 bases at V and 6 bases at J, with 20 bases between. This CDR3 is CASSYREPFSSEQYF. The CDR3 coding sequence is TGTGCCAGCAGTTACCGGGAACCTTTTTCATCCGAGCAGTACTTC.

This clonotype was seen repeatedly, ten times or more. This rearrangement joins TRBV12-3 or TRBV12-4 to TRBJ1-5; D is unresolved. With 1 base removed from V and 7 bases from J, the gap between germline ends came to 5 bases. The CDR3 consists of 12 residues. CDR3 loop: CASSLVLQPQHF. The CDR3 coding sequence is TGTGCCAGCAGTTTAGTCTTACAGCCCCAGCATTTT.

This clonotype was counted ten times or more. The J gene is TRBJ1-1, the V gene TRBV20-1; 10 nucleotides line up with TRBD1. CDR3 length equals 15 residues. The germline V gene encodes CDR1 DFQATT and CDR2 SNEGSKA (reference sequence). The trim removed 0 bases at V and 10 bases at J, leaving 11 bases unmatched. Written as DNA, the CDR3 is TGCAGTGCTAGAGATCGGACAGGGGGGCTCGCGCGAGCTTTCTTT. Amino acids: CSARDRTGGLARAFF.